Listed here is a single TCR beta chain. Its antigen is as yet unknown. The record originates from a study of shared clonotypes between healthy human individuals. The study's findings and limits: Naive CD4 clonotypes overlapped across a handful of donors at roughly 4.5%. Compared with memory subsets, naive subsets generally had larger estimated richness.

The trim removed 3 bases at V and 4 bases at J, leaving 4 bases unmatched. Per the germline V gene, CDR1 is PRHDT and CDR2 is FYEKMQ (reference sequence). The CDR3 sequence is 14 residues long. Produced via immunoSEQ multiplex PCR; TCRdb's table is partial and in-frame only. The table lists 100,000 to 120,000 clones, 68% of them singletons. Healthy adults negative for HIV, lacking recent acute infections or vaccinations, served as donors. This TCR derives from a woman between 25 and 40 years old in good health. The chain carries TRBV13 and TRBJ2-7; 9 nucleotides align to TRBD2. The sequencing input was memory CD8+ T cells sorted from blood. Subset of the sample: CD45RO+ cells pooled with CCR7-negative TemRA cells. This CDR3 is CASSFWREGYEQYF. The DNA of the CDR3 is TGTGCCAGCAGCTTCTGGCGGGAGGGGTACGAGCAGTACTTC.